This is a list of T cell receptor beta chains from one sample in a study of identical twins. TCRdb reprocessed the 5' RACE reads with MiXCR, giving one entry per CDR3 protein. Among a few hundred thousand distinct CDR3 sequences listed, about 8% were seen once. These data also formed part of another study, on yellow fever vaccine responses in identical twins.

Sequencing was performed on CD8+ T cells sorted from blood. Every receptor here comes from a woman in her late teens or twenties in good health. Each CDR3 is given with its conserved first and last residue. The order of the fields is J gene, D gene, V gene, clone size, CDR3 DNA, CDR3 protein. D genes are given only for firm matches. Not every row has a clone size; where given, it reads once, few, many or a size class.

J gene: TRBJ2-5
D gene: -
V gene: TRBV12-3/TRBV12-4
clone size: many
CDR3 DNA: TGTGCCAGCAGTTCCTCCACCCGGGCTCACCAAGAGACCCAGTACTTC
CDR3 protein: CASSSSTRAHQETQYF

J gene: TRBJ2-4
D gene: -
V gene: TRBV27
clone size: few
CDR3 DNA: TGTGCCAGCAGTCGGGAGCCAGTAGCCAAAAACATTCAGTACTTC
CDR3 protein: CASSREPVAKNIQYF

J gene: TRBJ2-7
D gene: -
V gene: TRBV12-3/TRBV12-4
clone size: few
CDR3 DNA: TGTGCCAGCAGTTCCGGGGAGGAGCAGTACTTC
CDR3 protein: CASSSGEEQYF

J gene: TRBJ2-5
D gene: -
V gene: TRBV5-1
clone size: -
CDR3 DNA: TGCGCCAGCAGCTTTGGGGAGGAGACCCAGTACTTC
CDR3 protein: CASSFGEETQYF

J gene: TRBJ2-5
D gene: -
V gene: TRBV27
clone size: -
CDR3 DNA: TGTGCCAGCAGTTTATGGAGGTGGGAGACCCAGTACTTC
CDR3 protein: CASSLWRWETQYF

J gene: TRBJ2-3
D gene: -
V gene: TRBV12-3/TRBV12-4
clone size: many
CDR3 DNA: TGTGCCAGCAGTAGTAGAGGAGGGGGGACAGATACGCAGTATTTT
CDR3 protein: CASSSRGGGTDTQYF

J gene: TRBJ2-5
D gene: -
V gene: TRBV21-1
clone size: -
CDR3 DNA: TGTGCCAGCAGCTCCCGACAGAGACTCCAAGAGACCCAGTACTTC
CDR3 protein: CASSSRQRLQETQYF

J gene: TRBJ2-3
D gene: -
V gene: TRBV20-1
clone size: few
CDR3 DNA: TGCAGTGCTAGCGAAGGGGCTGGTTCAGATACGCAGTATTTT
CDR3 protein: CSASEGAGSDTQYF

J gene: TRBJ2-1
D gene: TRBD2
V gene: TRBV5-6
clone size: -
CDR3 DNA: TGTGCCAGCAGCTTAGAAAGCGCGGGAGCTCATAAAGTGAGCTCCTACAATGAGCAGTTCTTC
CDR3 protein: CASSLESAGAHKVSSYNEQFF

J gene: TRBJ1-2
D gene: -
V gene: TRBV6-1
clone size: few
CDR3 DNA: TGTGCCAGCAGTGGGGGCAGGACCTATGGCTACACCTTC
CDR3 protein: CASSGGRTYGYTF

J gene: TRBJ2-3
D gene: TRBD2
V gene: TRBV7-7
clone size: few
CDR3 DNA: TGTGCTAGCAGCCAAGGACTAGAGGGCTCGTTCGGCGCAGATACGCAGTATTTT
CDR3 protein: CASSQGLEGSFGADTQYF

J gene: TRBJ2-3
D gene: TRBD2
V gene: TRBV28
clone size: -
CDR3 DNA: TGTGCCAGCATACCCGTAGAGACAGATCCGGGAGGAACGCAGTATTTT
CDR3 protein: CASIPVETDPGGTQYF

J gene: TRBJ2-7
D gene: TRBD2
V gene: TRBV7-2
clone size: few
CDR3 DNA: TGTGCCAGCAAATTAGCGGGAGGGCCTTCATACGAGCAGTACTTC
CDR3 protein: CASKLAGGPSYEQYF